This entry concerns a single T cell receptor beta chain. Antigen unknown. This sample stems from a study of blood T cells in healthy people across ages. Study details: Using template switching, researchers captured about one barcoded beta molecule for each two T cells.

Findings of the study overall: Diversity was higher, and naive CD4+ cells more numerous, in long-lived donors than in aged donors.

Per germline, CDR1 SGHRS and CDR2 YFSETQ. V lost 2 bases and J 7 bases, leaving 18 bases between the germline ends. The CDR3 covers 16 residues. The second PCR ran about 6 to 11 cycles with a sample-barcoded 5' primer and J-beta primers. TCRdb reanalysed the 5' RACE reads using MiXCR and keeps one entry per CDR3 protein. The sample has hundreds of thousands of distinct CDR3 sequences; approximately 53% are singletons. V and J are TRBV5-1 and TRBJ1-4, with D tentatively TRBD1 (6 bases). Sequences were obtained from blood. The clonotype was recovered from a man in his forties or fifties in good health. Written as DNA, the CDR3 is TGCGCCAGCAGCTTCGGGGGCGCGGGTGTTCGTGAAAAACTGTTTTTT. Translation: CASSFGGAGVREKLFF. The full variable domain, rest sourced from reference TRBV5-1 and TRBJ1-4, is KAGVTQTPRYLIKTRGQQVTLSCSPISGHRSVSWYQQTPGQGLQFLFEYFSETQRNKGNFPGRFSGRQFSNSRSEMNVSTLELGDSALYLCASSFGGAGVREKLFFGSGTQLSVL.